The sequence of this TCR beta chain was determined in a study of Graves' ophthalmopathy and Graves' hyperthyroidism. The CDR3 covers 16 residues. V was cut by 5 bases and J by 2 bases, with 19 bases left in between. Per germline, CDR1 SGHTA and CDR2 FQGNSA. Amplification of the TCR beta CDR3 regions used RNA transcripts (as template). The workflow started with a first-round RT-PCR run with HTBI primers and then moved on to a second-round multiplex PCR. Each CDR3 protein gets one entry after TCRdb re-called the multiplex PCR reads with MiXCR. Of hundreds of thousands of distinct CDR3 sequences listed, roughly 50% are singletons. This clonotype has just a few counts. What it binds is not known. Other autoimmune diseases, uncontrolled infections, pregnancy or lactation excluded patients from enrollment. Study-level results: Its predictions of ophthalmopathy progression gave the model 55% to 71% sensitivity and about 78% specificity. Ophthalmopathy could be told apart from stable hyperthyroidism by a 13-signature model (about 88% sensitivity, around 80% specificity). Thyroid clonotypes that were expanded above 0.001 frequency mostly also appeared in blood.

Sequences were obtained from peripheral blood. This chain connects TRBV7-2 to TRBJ2-7; tentatively, D is TRBD1 (6 bases). The TCR comes from an adult man with Graves' ophthalmopathy. The CDR3, as DNA: TGTGCCAGCAGCCCACCCAGACAGGCAGGGACCTACGAGCAGTACTTC. It translates to CASSPPRQAGTYEQYF.